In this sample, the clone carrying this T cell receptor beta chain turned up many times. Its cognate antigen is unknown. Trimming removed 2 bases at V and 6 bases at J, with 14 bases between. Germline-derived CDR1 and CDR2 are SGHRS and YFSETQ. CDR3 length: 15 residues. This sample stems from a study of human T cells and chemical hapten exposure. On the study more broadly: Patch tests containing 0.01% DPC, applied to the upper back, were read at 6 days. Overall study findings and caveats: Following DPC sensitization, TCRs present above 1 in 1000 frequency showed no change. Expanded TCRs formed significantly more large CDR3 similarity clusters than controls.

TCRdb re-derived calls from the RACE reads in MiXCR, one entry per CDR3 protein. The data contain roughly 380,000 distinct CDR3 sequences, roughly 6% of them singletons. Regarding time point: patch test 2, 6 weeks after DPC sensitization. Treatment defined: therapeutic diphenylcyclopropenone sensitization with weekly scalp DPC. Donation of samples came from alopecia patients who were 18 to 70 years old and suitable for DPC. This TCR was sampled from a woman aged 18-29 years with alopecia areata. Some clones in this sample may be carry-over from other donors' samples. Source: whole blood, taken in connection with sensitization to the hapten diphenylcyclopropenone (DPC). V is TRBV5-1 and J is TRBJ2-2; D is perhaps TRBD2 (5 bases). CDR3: CASSFLVSRAGELFF. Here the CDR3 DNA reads TGCGCCAGCAGCTTCCTCGTCTCGAGGGCCGGGGAGCTGTTTTTT.